Included here is one T cell receptor (beta chain) sequence, with context. Its antigen is not known. The sample belongs to a study of beta chain features in type 1 diabetes. The overall study: Over all samples combined, about 100,000,000 sorted cells were examined.

Study-level results: Fewer junction insertions and more nucleotide deletions appeared in type 1 diabetes patients. Within patients, naive, central memory and Treg TCRB repertoires seemed more similar than within healthy donors.

Trimming cost V 3 bases and J 4 bases, with 7 bases left between them. Germline CDR1 reads MDHEN; CDR2 reads SYDVKM. This CDR3 is built from 12 residues. The study reverse transcribed the entire isolated RNA, so it sequenced expressed TCRB transcripts. Only in-frame clones appear in the TCRdb table, and some are missing; sequencing was by immunoSEQ multiplex PCR. The sample includes about 9,400 clones, about 80% of them seen just once. Sequences were obtained from Tregs from blood. The V and J genes are TRBV28 and TRBJ2-7; weak D call: TRBD1 (5 bases). The sequence was obtained from a woman in her late teens or twenties in good health. The CDR3 loop reads CASSFRGYEQYF. The CDR3 nucleotides read TGTGCCAGCAGTTTTAGGGGTTACGAGCAGTACTTC.